Presented here are 20 T cell receptor beta chains from one specimen sequenced in a study of cytomegalovirus exposure and HLA in healthy donors. In the PCR, 60 Vbeta and 13 Jbeta primers were used. The method was immunoSEQ multiplex PCR; TCRdb's version includes in-frame clones alone and lacks a portion of them. The sample holds around 220,000 clones; more than 65% are singletons and the top ten take 1.5% to 2%. The sample consisted of PBMCs. Every receptor here comes from a woman aged 30 to 39 in good health and CMV-seronegative.

This rearrangement joins TRBV7-2 to TRBJ2-6; a weak D match, TRBD1 (6 bases). The germline V gene has CDR1 SGHTA and CDR2 FQGNSA. Trimming removed 6 bases at V and 0 bases at J, with 15 bases between. The CDR3 is made up of 17 amino acids. CDR3 sequence reads: CASSLRGTSSGANVLTF. In nucleotides, the CDR3 is TGTGCCAGCAGTTTGAGGGGGACCAGCTCTGGGGCCAACGTCCTGACTTTC. Full variable domain (missing parts from reference TRBV7-2 and TRBJ2-6): GAGVSQSPSNKVTEKGKDVELRCDPISGHTALYWYRQSLGQGLEFLIYFQGNSAPDKSGLPSDRFSAERTGGSVSTLTIQRTQQEDSAVYLCASSLRGTSSGANVLTFGAGSRLTVL.

The gene calls are TRBV6-1 and TRBJ2-2; perhaps TRBD2 as D (5 bases). This CDR3 spans 14 amino acids. Trimming pared 7 bases from V and 4 bases from J, leaving 13 bases between. Germline V gene data show CDR1 as MNHNS and CDR2 as SASEGT. The CDR3 sequence: CASTLEGATGELFF. DNA of the CDR3: TGTGCCAGCACCCTCGAGGGAGCCACCGGGGAGCTGTTTTTT.

CDR3 amino acids: CASSSTTGDTEAFF. CDR3 DNA: TGTGCCAGCAGCTCGACTACAGGGGACACTGAAGCTTTCTTT. V is TRBV7-8 and J is TRBJ1-1; 7 positions match TRBD1. The CDR3 runs to 14 residues. The ends lost 4 bases at V and 3 bases at J; junction bases unmatched: 5. In germline, CDR1 is SGHVS, CDR2 FQNEAQ.

The chain joins TRBV6-1 to TRBJ2-5, with D tentatively TRBD2 (6 bases). CDR3 size: 14 residues. V was clipped by 0 bases and J by 1 base, with 6 bases between them. Germline values: CDR1 MNHNS, CDR2 SASEGT. In nucleotides, the CDR3 is TGTGCCAGCAGTGAAGCGGGGGGCCAAGAGACCCAGTACTTC. It is translated as CASSEAGGQETQYF.

V usage is TRBV11-3 and J usage is TRBJ1-6; 9 nucleotides align to TRBD1. CDR1 is SGHNT, CDR2 YENEEA, per germline. This CDR3 region has 16 residues. V trimming: 3 bases; J trimming: 7 bases; junction bases outside the gene matches: 7. This CDR3 is CASSFSPGTGNSPLHF. The CDR3 coding sequence is TGTGCCAGCAGCTTCTCGCCGGGGACAGGGAATTCACCCCTCCACTTT.

The rearrangement joins TRBV6-5 to TRBJ1-1; D is ambiguous. CDR1 is MNHEY and CDR2 is SVGAGI in the germline V gene. V was pared by 6 bases and J by 5 bases, with 16 bases between. The CDR3 has 14 residues. The CDR3 nucleotides are TGTGCCAGCAGCCGCAGCTTTGGGAGGACTGAAGCTTTCTTT. This encodes CASSRSFGRTEAFF.

V usage is TRBV19 and J usage is TRBJ1-2, with D unresolved. Trimming took off 1 base at V and 0 bases at J, with 3 bases between the two ends. Germline CDR1 and CDR2: LNHDA and SQIVND (reference sequence). The CDR3 covers 13 residues. This CDR3 is CASSIVANYGYTF. The CDR3 DNA is TGTGCCAGTAGTATAGTAGCTAACTATGGCTACACCTTC. The variable domain in full, completed from reference TRBV19 and TRBJ1-2, reads DGGITQSPKYLFRKEGQNVTLSCEQNLNHDAMYWYRQDPGQGLRLIYYSQIVNDFQKGDIAEGYSVSREKKESFPLTVTSAQKNPTAFYLCASSIVANYGYTFGSGTRLTVV.

The chain uses TRBV14 and TRBJ2-3; no firm D call. Germline V gives CDR1 SGHDN, CDR2 FVKESK. The CDR3 is 14 amino acids. V was shortened by 1 base and J by 2 bases, with 7 bases between the two germline ends. The CDR3 spells CASSQVQLTDTQYF. The CDR3 bases are TGTGCCAGCAGCCAAGTACAGCTCACAGATACGCAGTATTTT. Supplemented by reference TRBV14 and TRBJ2-3, the full variable domain reads EAGVTQFPSHSVIEKGQTVTLRCDPISGHDNLYWYRRVMGKEIKFLLHFVKESKQDESGMPNNRFLAERTGGTYSTLKVQPAELEDSGVYFCASSQVQLTDTQYFGPGTRLTVL.

The chain recombines TRBV19 with TRBJ1-4; no reliable D call. V lost 1 base to trimming and J lost 8 bases, with 29 bases between them. The germline V gene encodes CDR1 LNHDA and CDR2 SQIVND (reference sequence). The CDR3 loop spans 20 amino acids. The CDR3 DNA reads as TGTGCCAGTAGTATAGTAGGAGTTGGCCGATTATCACCTGGAAGAGAAAAACTGTTTTTT. It yields the protein CASSIVGVGRLSPGREKLFF.

The rearrangement joins TRBV15 to TRBJ1-2; 9 positions agree with TRBD1. The CDR3 length is 15 residues. CDR1 is LNHNV and CDR2 is YYDKDF in the germline V gene (reference sequence). V gave up 1 base and J gave up 2 bases; unmatched junction bases: 2. For the CDR3, the DNA is TGTGCCACCAGCAGAGGGGACAGGGCAAACTATGGCTACACCTTC. Its protein is CATSRGDRANYGYTF.

J is TRBJ2-1 and V is TRBV5-6; 7 nucleotides align to TRBD1. The CDR3 runs to 16 residues. V lost 4 bases to trimming and J lost 1 base; unmatched junction nucleotides: 8. The V gene's germline CDR1 is SGHDT and CDR2 YYEEEE. In DNA, the CDR3 is TGTGCCAGCAGCCGGACAGGATATGGGTCCTACAATGAGCAGTTCTTC. Translation: CASSRTGYGSYNEQFF. Complete variable domain (other parts from reference TRBV5-6 and TRBJ2-1): DAGVTQSPTHLIKTRGQQVTLRCSPKSGHDTVSWYQQALGQGPQFIFQYYEEEERQRGNFPDRFSGHQFPNYSSELNVNALLLGDSALYLCASSRTGYGSYNEQFFGPGTRLTVL.

The rearrangement uses TRBV5-1 and TRBJ1-2; no definite D call. Germline CDR1 and CDR2: SGHRS and YFSETQ. Trimming took 5 bases from V and 4 from J, leaving 12 bases between them. The CDR3 is 13 residues long. CDR3 in amino acids: CASREGGTYGYTF. The CDR3 DNA reads TGCGCCAGCAGGGAGGGCGGAACCTATGGCTACACCTTC.

The chain recombines TRBV27 with TRBJ2-7; a weak D match, TRBD2 (7 bases). V gave up 0 bases and J gave up 2 bases, with 11 bases separating them. The CDR3 has 15 amino acids. Per germline, CDR1 MNHEY and CDR2 SMNVEV (reference sequence). The CDR3 loop is CASSLSGGRPYEQYF. For the CDR3, the DNA is TGTGCCAGCAGTTTATCCGGGGGGCGGCCCTACGAGCAGTACTTC.

As regards this clone: At one end, the junction sequence differs from germline, possibly due to a read error. V usage is TRBV7-9 and J usage is TRBJ2-1; TRBD2 aligns across 12 bases. This CDR3 has 15 amino acids. Germline V gene sequence: CDR1 SEHNR, CDR2 FQNEAQ (reference sequence). The CDR3 here is CSSSLDLAGGGEQFF. The CDR3 DNA reads as TGTTCCAGCAGCTTAGATCTAGCGGGAGGGGGTGAGCAGTTCTTC.

CDR3 protein: CASSLPGQGGEKLFF. CDR3 bases: TGCGCCAGCAGCTTACCGGGACAGGGTGGTGAAAAACTGTTTTTT. The rearrangement uses TRBV5-1 and TRBJ1-4, with TRBD1 identical over 9 bases. The CDR3 sequence is 15 residues long. Trimming cost V 2 bases and J 7 bases; bases outside gene matches: 6. Germline V gives CDR1 SGHRS, CDR2 YFSETQ. Filled out from reference TRBV5-1 and TRBJ1-4, the complete variable domain reads KAGVTQTPRYLIKTRGQQVTLSCSPISGHRSVSWYQQTPGQGLQFLFEYFSETQRNKGNFPGRFSGRQFSNSRSEMNVSTLELGDSALYLCASSLPGQGGEKLFFGSGTQLSVL.

This clone was seen more than once but under ten times. The gene calls are TRBV2 and TRBJ2-1; 7 bases match TRBD2. The V gene end was trimmed by 6 bases and the J gene end by 6 bases; junction bases not matched to a gene: 11. CDR3 length: 15 amino acids. Germline lookup yields CDR1 SNHLY and CDR2 FYNNEI. The CDR3, as DNA: TGTGCCAGCAGCTGCCGGCGGGAGATGGGCAATGAGCAGTTCTTC. Residues: CASSCRREMGNEQFF.

This clone has a handful of counts. This CDR3 is also generated by other DNA sequences in the sample. Written as DNA, the CDR3 is TGCGCCAGCAGTCTCGAGGGGGGGCCCACTGAAGCTTTCTTT. Translated, it gives CASSLEGGPTEAFF. V and J are TRBV5-1 and TRBJ1-1, with D perhaps TRBD1 (6 bases). The CDR3 has 14 residues. V lost 5 bases and J lost 4, with 15 bases in between. CDR1 is SGHRS, CDR2 YFSETQ, per germline.

This rearrangement joins TRBV7-9 to TRBJ2-3, with 9 bases identical to TRBD2. The length of the CDR3 is 15 residues. Germline CDR1 is SEHNR and CDR2 is FQNEAQ (reference sequence). J lost 3 bases, V lost 3 bases, and 4 bases had no gene match. CDR3 loop: CASSFSGSRTDTQYF. For the CDR3, the DNA is TGTGCCAGCAGCTTTAGCGGGAGTCGAACAGATACGCAGTATTTT.

V is TRBV5-1 and J is TRBJ1-3; TRBD1 matches 8 bases. V trimming: 0 bases; J trimming: 2 bases; junction bases outside the gene matches: 4. The CDR3 is made up of 16 amino acids. Germline lookup yields CDR1 SGHRS and CDR2 YFSETQ. The CDR3 DNA follows: TGCGCCAGCAGCTTGGCGGAGGACAGGGCTGGAAACACCATATATTTT. Its translation is CASSLAEDRAGNTIYF.

The chain carries TRBV18 and TRBJ1-3; 8 bases map to TRBD1. The V gene end was trimmed by 3 bases and the J gene end by 0 bases; junction bases not matched to a gene: 7. Germline V gene data show CDR1 as KGHSH and CDR2 as LQKENI. CDR3 length: 17 amino acids. CDR3 sequence (DNA): TGTGCCAGCTCACCGGGACAGGAGACACCCTCTGGAAACACCATATATTTT. As protein: CASSPGQETPSGNTIYF.